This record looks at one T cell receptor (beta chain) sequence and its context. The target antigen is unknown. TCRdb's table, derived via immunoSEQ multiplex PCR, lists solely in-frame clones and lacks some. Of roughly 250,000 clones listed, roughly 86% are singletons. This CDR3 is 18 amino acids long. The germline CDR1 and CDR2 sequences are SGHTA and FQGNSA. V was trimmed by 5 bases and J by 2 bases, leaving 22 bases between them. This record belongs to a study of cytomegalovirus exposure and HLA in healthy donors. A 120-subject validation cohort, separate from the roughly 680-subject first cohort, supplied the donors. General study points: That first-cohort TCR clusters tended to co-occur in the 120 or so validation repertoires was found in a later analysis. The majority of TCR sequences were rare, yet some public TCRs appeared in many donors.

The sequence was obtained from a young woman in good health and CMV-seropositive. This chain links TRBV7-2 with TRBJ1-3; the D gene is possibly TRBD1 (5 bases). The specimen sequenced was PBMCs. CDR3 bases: TGTGCCAGCAGCCCCCCCCTTCAATCAGGGCCCCCTGGAAACACCATATATTTT. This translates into CASSPPLQSGPPGNTIYF.